This passage covers 23 T cell receptor beta chains from one sample sequenced in a study of CD8 T cells in Susac syndrome. RNA totalling about 0.5 to 1 ug underwent reverse transcription with random hexamers. TCRdb used MiXCR to reprocess the immunoSEQ multiplex PCR reads, holding one entry per CDR3 protein. The repertoire holds approximately 180,000 distinct CDR3 sequences, over 75% seen once, with 0.085% to 0.09% in the top ten. The material sequenced was CD4+ T cells from PBMCs. The receptors here all came from a human donor with Susac syndrome.

This clonotype has a single count. At one boundary the junction diverges from the germline segment, which might be a read error. This chain links TRBV5-4 with TRBJ2-5; tentatively, D is TRBD2 (6 bases). The CDR3 extends over 14 amino acids. Germline V gene lookup returns CDR1 SGHNT and CDR2 YYREEE (reference sequence). The CDR3: CASSLGGTEETQYF. The CDR3 bases are TGTGCCAGCAGTTTGGGCGGGACTGAAGAGACCCAGTACTTC.

The chain joins TRBV5-5 to TRBJ1-1; D is unresolved. CDR3 length equals 13 residues. Trimming shortened V by 2 bases and J by 0 bases, and 5 bases separated the two germline ends. Germline V CDR1 and CDR2: SGHKS, YYEKEE (reference sequence). CDR3 protein: CASSFFLNTEAFF. Written as DNA, the CDR3 is TGTGCCAGCAGCTTCTTTCTGAACACTGAAGCTTTCTTT.

This chain connects TRBV6-1 to TRBJ2-5; 8 bases fit TRBD2. J was trimmed by 0 bases and V by 5 bases; bases with no gene match: 11. Germline assignment: CDR1 MNHNS and CDR2 SASEGT. CDR3 size: 17 residues. CDR3 residues: CASSKTSEPTYQETQYF. The CDR3 nucleotides are TGTGCCAGCAGTAAGACTAGCGAGCCAACGTACCAAGAGACCCAGTACTTC.

The chain links TRBV28 to TRBJ1-5; D is possibly TRBD1 (6 bases). The CDR3 totals 16 residues. V was shortened by 5 bases and J by 2 bases, with 16 bases between the two germline ends. Germline values: CDR1 MDHEN, CDR2 SYDVKM. CDR3 sequence reads: CASSTTGNRGNQPQHF. Here the CDR3 DNA reads TGTGCCAGCAGTACAACAGGGAATAGGGGCAATCAGCCCCAGCATTTT.

In this sample, this clonotype turned up once. The CDR3 nucleotides are TGTGCCACCAGTGACCATACTAGAAACTATGAGCAGTTCTTC. Protein sequence: CATSDHTRNYEQFF. The chain joins TRBV24-1 to TRBJ2-1, with D possibly TRBD2 on 5 matching bases. Germline CDR1 reads KGHDR; CDR2 reads SFDVKD. V was shortened by 4 bases and J by 8 bases, with 14 bases between the two germline ends. The CDR3 is made up of 14 amino acids.

In this sample, this clonotype turned up once. The V call is TRBV7-9, the J call TRBJ2-7, with D perhaps matching TRBD1 (5 bases). CDR1 is SEHNR and CDR2 is FQNEAQ in the germline V gene (reference sequence). The CDR3 runs 14 residues. The germline V and J ends were trimmed by 3 bases and 5 bases, with 14 bases remaining between them. The CDR3 DNA sequence: TGTGCCAGCAGCTTGAGGCAGGGCATCAACGAGCAGTACTTC. It is translated as CASSLRQGINEQYF.

This clonotype was detected only once. The chain has TRBV3-1 and TRBJ1-2; no firm D call. The CDR3 loop spans 13 amino acids. V was cut by 1 base and J by 3 bases, with 6 bases left in between. Germline CDR1 is LGHDT and CDR2 is YNNKEL (reference sequence). This CDR3 reads CASSQGAYYGYTF. The DNA for the CDR3 is TGTGCCAGCAGCCAAGGGGCGTACTATGGCTACACCTTC.

The gene calls are TRBV18 and TRBJ2-7, with D possibly matching TRBD2 (6 bases). The V end lost 2 bases, the J end lost 6 bases, and 17 bases lay between the germline ends. CDR1 and CDR2 (germline): KGHSH, LQKENI. CDR3 size: 15 residues. CDR3 DNA: TGTGCCAGCTCACCAACTCCCACTAGCTCTCTCGAGCAGTACTTC. Protein sequence: CASSPTPTSSLEQYF. Filled out from reference TRBV18 and TRBJ2-7, the complete variable domain reads NAGVMQNPRHLVRRRGQEARLRCSPMKGHSHVYWYRQLPEEGLKFMVYLQKENIIDESGMPKERFSAEFPKEGPSILRIQQVVRGDSAAYFCASSPTPTSSLEQYFGPGTRLTVT.

The chain recombines TRBV7-9 with TRBJ1-2; D unresolved. V lost 5 bases to trimming and J lost 0 bases, with 13 bases between them. The CDR3 length is 15 residues. The germline V gene encodes CDR1 SEHNR and CDR2 FQNEAQ (reference sequence). CDR3 nucleotides: TGTGCCAGCAGCCCTCAAATGACTTCTAACTATGGCTACACCTTC. Translated: CASSPQMTSNYGYTF.

This chain's CDR3 is CASSLGGIYEQYF. CDR3 in DNA: TGTGCCAGCAGCTTAGGGGGGATCTACGAGCAGTACTTC. The chain uses TRBV11-3 and TRBJ2-7; D could derive from TRBD1 or TRBD2 (5 bases each). The CDR3 is 13 residues long. CDR1 and CDR2 from the germline V gene are SGHNT and YENEEA. Trimming stripped 1 base from V and 3 bases from J, with 7 bases between.

This CDR3 is CASSVEFDSTFQETQYF. In DNA, the CDR3 is TGTGCCAGCAGTGTTGAGTTTGACAGCACCTTCCAAGAGACCCAGTACTTC. V and J are TRBV6-1 and TRBJ2-5; perhaps TRBD1 as D (5 bases). Germline lookup yields CDR1 MNHNS and CDR2 SASEGT. V gave up 4 bases and J gave up 1 base, with 19 bases separating them. The CDR3 runs to 17 residues.

In its sample, this clonotype was seen once. The chain has TRBV5-4 and TRBJ2-2; perhaps TRBD1 as D (6 bases). The CDR3 has 14 residues. Germline CDR1 is SGHNT and CDR2 is YYREEE (reference sequence). V lost 9 bases and J lost 4, with 16 bases in between. In nucleotides, the CDR3 is TGTGCCACACTCGACAGGTCGGCCACCGGGGAGCTGTTTTTT. This encodes CATLDRSATGELFF.

The chain recombines TRBV20-1 with TRBJ2-5, with D possibly being TRBD2 (6 bases). V was shortened by 5 bases and J by 2 bases, with 18 bases between the two germline ends. The germline V gene has CDR1 DFQATT and CDR2 SNEGSKA (reference sequence). The CDR3 is made up of 15 amino acids. The CDR3, as DNA: TGCAGTGCTCCGGTGGGGGGTCCCTCTCAAGAGACCCAGTACTTC. Translated, it gives CSAPVGGPSQETQYF.

The CDR3 loop reads CSARDDLSTDTQYF. In DNA form, the CDR3 reads TGCAGTGCTAGAGATGACTTGAGCACAGATACGCAGTATTTT. V and J are TRBV20-1 and TRBJ2-3; D call uncertain. The V gene's germline CDR1 is DFQATT and CDR2 SNEGSKA (reference sequence). V lost 0 bases to trimming and J lost 0 bases, with 7 bases between them. This CDR3 is 14 amino acids long.

The table lists this clonotype with a count of one. V gene TRBV20-1 combines with J gene TRBJ2-5, with 9 bases identical to TRBD2. CDR3 length: 13 amino acids. V shed 7 bases and J 3 bases; nucleotides not matched to a gene: 6. CDR1 is DFQATT and CDR2 is SNEGSKA in the germline V gene (reference sequence). CDR3 bases: TGCAGTGTAGGGGCTAGCGGGAAAGAGACCCAGTACTTC. Its translation: CSVGASGKETQYF.

The rearrangement uses TRBV29-1 and TRBJ1-2; D not certain. This CDR3 region has 13 residues. V lost 5 bases to trimming and J lost 8 bases, with 18 bases between them. Germline CDR1 reads SQVTM; CDR2 reads ANQGSEA. CDR3 residues: CSVSGITLPGYTF. As DNA, the CDR3 is TGCAGCGTTTCCGGGATTACACTCCCCGGCTACACCTTC.

The V gene is TRBV9, the J gene TRBJ2-1, with 7 bases fitting TRBD1. The CDR3 spans 15 residues. Trimming at V came to 4 bases and at J to 7 bases, leaving 11 bases not matched to a gene. CDR1 is SGDLS and CDR2 is YYNGEE in the germline V gene. DNA for the CDR3: TGTGCCAGCAGCACACGGACAGGCGCCCTGAATGAGCAGTTCTTC. Its translation: CASSTRTGALNEQFF.

The gene calls are TRBV5-1 and TRBJ1-1; 7 nucleotides agree with TRBD1. J gave up 1 base and V 4 bases, and 4 bases lay outside the gene matches. This CDR3 is 14 amino acids long. The germline CDR1 and CDR2 sequences are SGHRS and YFSETQ. CDR3 coding DNA: TGCGCCAGCAGCCCCGGGACAGAGAACACTGAAGCTTTCTTT. Translated, it gives CASSPGTENTEAFF.

A remark on this clonotype: Its ends do not fully match the called genes, so a read error is possible. The V and J genes are TRBV28 and TRBJ2-5, with a weak D call TRBD1 (5 bases). The CDR3 is 16 amino acids. Looked up from germline, CDR1 is MDHEN and CDR2 is SYDVKM. CDR3 nucleotide sequence: TGTGCCAGCACTTTAGGGCTACGGACACGACAAGAGACCCAGTACTTC. It is translated as CASTLGLRTRQETQYF.

This sequence joins TRBV7-3 and TRBJ2-7, with unresolved D. The germline gives CDR1 SGHTA, CDR2 FQGTGA. Trimming shortened V by 1 base and J by 0 bases, and 7 bases separated the two germline ends. There are 14 residues in the CDR3. CDR3 DNA sequence: TGTGCCAGCAGCTTAAAGGGCACCTCCTACGAGCAGTACTTC. Translated, it gives CASSLKGTSYEQYF.

The rearrangement uses TRBV20-1 and TRBJ2-7, with TRBD1 as a possible D gene (5 bases). This CDR3 spans 16 amino acids. V was trimmed by 4 bases and J by 3 bases, leaving 22 bases between them. Germline V gene lookup returns CDR1 DFQATT and CDR2 SNEGSKA (reference sequence). Here the CDR3 reads CSANWARTSKYYEQYF. CDR3 coding DNA: TGCAGTGCTAATTGGGCCAGGACATCGAAATACTACGAGCAGTACTTC.

This clonotype was counted a few times. The V call is TRBV7-2, the J call TRBJ2-7, with D tentatively TRBD1 (6 bases). Per germline, CDR1 SGHTA and CDR2 FQGNSA. This CDR3 spans 14 amino acids. Trimming took off 6 bases at V and 1 base at J, with 13 bases between the two ends. CDR3 bases: TGTGCCAGCAGTCCAACCGGACAGTCCTACGAGCAGTACTTC. Protein: CASSPTGQSYEQYF. Full variable domain (rest looked up from reference TRBV7-2 and TRBJ2-7): GAGVSQSPSNKVTEKGKDVELRCDPISGHTALYWYRQSLGQGLEFLIYFQGNSAPDKSGLPSDRFSAERTGGSVSTLTIQRTQQEDSAVYLCASSPTGQSYEQYFGPGTRLTVT.

The chain combines TRBV6-5 with TRBJ2-5, with 13 bases aligning to TRBD2. V gave up 4 bases and J gave up 1 base; unmatched junction bases: 6. CDR3 length equals 17 residues. Germline V gives CDR1 MNHEY, CDR2 SVGAGI. This chain's CDR3 is CASSWTSGGLSQETQYF. The CDR3 region has the DNA TGTGCCAGCAGTTGGACTAGCGGGGGCCTTAGCCAAGAGACCCAGTACTTC.